This TCR beta chain was recorded in a study of beta chain features in type 1 diabetes (dated by TCRdb to the late 2010s). About the investigation overall: Mean age, gender distribution, total cell number and subset yield did not differ between patients and healthy donors. In the study, recently diagnosed type 1 diabetes patients and matched healthy donors were compared on the TCRB repertoires of their sorted circulating CD4+ T cell subsets. Regulatory and stem cell-like memory subsets were obtained from only 8 patients and about eight healthy donors, while naive and central memory subsets were obtained from all 30 or so donors. A total of some 110 million sorted cells were examined across all samples, and the number of cells per subset was strongly correlated with RNA yield.

What the authors observed across the whole study: Because cDNA was sequenced instead of genomic DNA, activated cells with high expression could be over-represented, although the groups did not differ in activation or CD3 levels. Naive, central memory and regulatory TCRB repertoires appeared to be more similar among patients than among healthy donors. PCR may preferentially amplify shorter templates, but because patient and control samples were amplified and corrected together, any resulting skew would affect both groups equally. Type 1 diabetes patients showed a moderate but significant shortening of TCRB CDR3 length in all four CD4+ subsets. Because the HLA sub-analyses included only small numbers of individuals, any influence of HLA type on TCRB rearrangement was left unresolved. Patients with type 1 diabetes made fewer insertions and deleted more nucleotides at VDJ recombination sites, implying thymic rearrangement abnormalities.

The entire isolated RNA was reverse transcribed using the High Capacity cDNA Reverse Transcription Kit, and thus expressed TCRB transcripts were sequenced. Naive, central memory and regulatory T cell samples underwent deep immunoSEQ sequencing, averaging approximately 3.5 million total reads per sample. Sorted cells were lysed in RLT buffer, and RNA was extracted using DNase-treated RNeasy Micro or Mini kits according to cell number. To prevent cross-contamination, every cell subset was processed on its own, while patient and healthy donor samples were processed together. The immunoSEQ multiplex PCR was used to amplify TCRB sequences from cDNA, generating 87-bp fragments that spanned the CDR3 region. Amplicons were sequenced on the Illumina HiSeq platform. Per the source publication's procedure: PCR bias was corrected computationally using synthetic template baselines, and reads within Hamming distance 2 were collapsed, with unmergeable singletons discarded. Reads were aligned against IMGT so that V, D and J genes, CDR3 length and insertions or deletions at six rearrangement sites could be assigned. Clonotype counts were normalized to sorted cell number within each subset before computing true diversity and Gini coefficients with the tcR R package. The overlap coefficient, calculated on TCRB nucleotide sequences, was used to measure repertoire sharing. Out-of-frame TCRB sequences from naive cells were analyzed as a proxy for the pre-selection repertoire. In its TCRdb copy, this immuneACCESS table keeps in-frame sequences only and misses some clones. Where compared with another copy, unresolved V genes explain less than half of these, and the others have no known cause. V, J and clone size reflect that table, while D and trimming were determined from the DNA. The table for this sample lists about 240,000 clones; more than 11% of them were counted only once. The top ten clonotypes cover approximately 0.018% of the sample.

Notes on this clone: There is no known antigen for this receptor. The record has no base qualities; no much larger clone is one base away.

The germline V gene (reference sequence) sets CDR1 to SGHNT and CDR2 to YYREEE. Reading from cysteine to phenylalanine, the CDR3 counts 16 amino acids. The sequence is cut down to CDR3 DNA, 48 bases in frame from base 1. Clipping removes 4 bases from V and 1 base from J, with 7 as the unmatched junction base count. A single peripheral blood draw of 95 to 150 mL on average was collected from each donor into heparinised tubes. A BD FACSAria II was used to sort naive, central memory, regulatory and stem cell-like memory CD4+ T cells with a panel that included CD45RO, CCR7, CD25, CD127, CD95 and CD27. All sorted populations exceeded 98% purity. Right away, PBMCs were isolated by Lymphoprep density gradient centrifugation and were stained directly, with no culture step. Samples were stained and sorted in pairs, with one healthy donor and one patient per experiment, so that batch effects were minimized.

Sequencing was performed on naive CD4+ T cells from blood. Interpreted using the paper, the cell subset or site label stands for: true naive CD4+ T cells. The rearranged chain carries TRBV5-4 and TRBJ2-3, and TRBD1 matches 9 of the central bases. This sequence originates from a man aged 25-45 years with type 1 diabetes. The CDR3 reads as follows: CASSPPTGGGTDTQYF. In nucleotides, the sequence is TGTGCCAGCAGCCCCCCGACAGGGGGAGGCACAGATACGCAGTATTTT. With the rest looked up from the reference TRBV5-4 and TRBJ2-3 genes rather than sequenced, the full variable domain is ETGVTQSPTHLIKTRGQQVTLRCSSQSGHNTVSWYQQALGQGPQFIFQYYREEENGRGNFPPRFSGLQFPNYSSELNVNALELDDSALYLCASSPPTGGGTDTQYFGPGTRLTVL.